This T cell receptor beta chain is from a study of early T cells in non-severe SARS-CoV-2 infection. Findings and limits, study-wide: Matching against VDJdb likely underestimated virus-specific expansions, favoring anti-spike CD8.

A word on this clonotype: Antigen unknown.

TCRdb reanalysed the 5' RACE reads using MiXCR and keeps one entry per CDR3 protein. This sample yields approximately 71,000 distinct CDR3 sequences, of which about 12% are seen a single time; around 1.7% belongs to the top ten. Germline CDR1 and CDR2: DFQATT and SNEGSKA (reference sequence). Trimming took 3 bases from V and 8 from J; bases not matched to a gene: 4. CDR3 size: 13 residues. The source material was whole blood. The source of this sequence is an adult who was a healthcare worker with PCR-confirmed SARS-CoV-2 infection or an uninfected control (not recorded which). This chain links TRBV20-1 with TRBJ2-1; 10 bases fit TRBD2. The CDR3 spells CSASSGGAYEQFF. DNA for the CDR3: TGCAGTGCTAGCAGCGGGGGGGCTTATGAGCAGTTCTTC.